What follows is one TCR beta chain and its context. Its cognate antigen is unknown. This record comes from a study of cytomegalovirus exposure and HLA in healthy donors. The data were produced by immunoSEQ multiplex PCR, yet TCRdb's version contains in-frame clones alone and is incomplete. The sample includes some 260,000 clones, roughly 84% of them seen just once. General study results and limits: The dataset shows that most TCR sequences were rare, while some public TCRs occurred in many donors. First-cohort TCR clusters tended to co-occur in the roughly 130 validation repertoires, a later analysis found. There were some 150 TCR beta chains listed as cytomegalovirus-associated.

The donors were part of the validation cohort, which consisted of over a hundred subjects and was separate from the first cohort of about 650 subjects. Sequenced input: PBMCs. This sequence was found in a man between 18 and 29 years old in good health and CMV-seropositive.

Written as DNA, the CDR3 is TGTGCCACCAGCAGAGTTAAACTCAACCAAGAGACCCAGTACTTC. It translates to CATSRVKLNQETQYF. The chain uses TRBV15 and TRBJ2-5; D is uncertain. The CDR3 extends over 15 amino acids. V was shortened by 1 base and J by 0 bases, with 9 bases between the two germline ends. Germline V CDR1 and CDR2: LNHNV, YYDKDF (reference sequence).